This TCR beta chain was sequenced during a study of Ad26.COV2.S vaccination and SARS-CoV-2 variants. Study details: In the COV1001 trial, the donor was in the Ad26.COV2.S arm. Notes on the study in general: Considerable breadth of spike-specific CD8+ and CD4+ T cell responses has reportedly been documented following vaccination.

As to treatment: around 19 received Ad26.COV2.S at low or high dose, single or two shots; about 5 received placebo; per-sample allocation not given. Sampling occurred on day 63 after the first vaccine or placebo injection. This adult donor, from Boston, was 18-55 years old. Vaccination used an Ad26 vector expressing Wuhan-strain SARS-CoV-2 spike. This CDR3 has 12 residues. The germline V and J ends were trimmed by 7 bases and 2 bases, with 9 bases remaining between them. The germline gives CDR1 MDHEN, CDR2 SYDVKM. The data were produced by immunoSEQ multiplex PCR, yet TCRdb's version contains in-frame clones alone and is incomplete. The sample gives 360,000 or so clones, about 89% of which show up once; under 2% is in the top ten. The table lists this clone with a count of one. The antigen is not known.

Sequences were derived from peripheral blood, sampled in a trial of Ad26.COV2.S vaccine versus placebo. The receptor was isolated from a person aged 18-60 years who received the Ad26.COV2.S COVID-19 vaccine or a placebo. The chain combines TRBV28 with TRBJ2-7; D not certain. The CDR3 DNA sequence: TGTGCCAGCAAGACCGAGGCCTACGAGCAGTACTTC. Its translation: CASKTEAYEQYF.